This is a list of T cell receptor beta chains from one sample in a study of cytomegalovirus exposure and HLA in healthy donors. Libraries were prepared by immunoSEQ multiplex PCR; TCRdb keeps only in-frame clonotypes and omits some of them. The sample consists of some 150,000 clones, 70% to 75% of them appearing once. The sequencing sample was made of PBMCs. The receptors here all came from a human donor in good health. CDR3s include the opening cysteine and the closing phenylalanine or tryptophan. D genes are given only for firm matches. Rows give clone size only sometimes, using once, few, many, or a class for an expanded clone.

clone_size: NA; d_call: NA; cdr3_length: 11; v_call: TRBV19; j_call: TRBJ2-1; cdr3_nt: TGTGCCAGTACCCTTTACAATGAGCAGTTCTTC; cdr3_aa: CASTLYNEQFF
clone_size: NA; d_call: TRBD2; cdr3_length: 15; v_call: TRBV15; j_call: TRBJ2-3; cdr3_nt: TGTGCCACCAGCAGAGATGGGACTAGCTCGGATACGCAGTATTTT; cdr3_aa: CATSRDGTSSDTQYF
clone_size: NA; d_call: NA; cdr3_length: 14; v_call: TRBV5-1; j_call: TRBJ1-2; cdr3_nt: TGCGCCAGCAGCTTGGGACGGGGGATTTATGGCTACACCTTC; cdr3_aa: CASSLGRGIYGYTF
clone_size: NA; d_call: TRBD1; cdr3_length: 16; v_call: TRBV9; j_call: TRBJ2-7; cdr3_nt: TGTGCCAGCAGCGTAGGGGGACAGGGGAGCTCCTACGAGCAGTACTTC; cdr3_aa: CASSVGGQGSSYEQYF
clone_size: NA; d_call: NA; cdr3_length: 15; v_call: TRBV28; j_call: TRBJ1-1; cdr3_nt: TGTGCCAGCAGTTTATGGATAGAAGGGAGGACTGAAGCTTTCTTT; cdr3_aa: CASSLWIEGRTEAFF
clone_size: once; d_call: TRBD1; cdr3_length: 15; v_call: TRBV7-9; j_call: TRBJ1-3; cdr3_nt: TGTGTCTTCCGGGACAGGGAGAGCTCTGGAAACACCATATATTTT; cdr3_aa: CVFRDRESSGNTIYF
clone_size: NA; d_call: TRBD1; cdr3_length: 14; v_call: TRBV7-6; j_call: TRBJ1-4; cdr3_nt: TGTGCCAGCAGATCCGGGACAGGGGAAGAAAAACTGTTTTTT; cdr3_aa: CASRSGTGEEKLFF
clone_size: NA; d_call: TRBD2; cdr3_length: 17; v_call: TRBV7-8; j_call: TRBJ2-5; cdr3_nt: TGTGCCAGCAGCTTACTACGACTAGCGGGGGGCCATGAGACCCAGTACTTC; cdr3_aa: CASSLLRLAGGHETQYF
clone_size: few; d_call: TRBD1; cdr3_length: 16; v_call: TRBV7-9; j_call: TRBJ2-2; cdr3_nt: TGTGCCAGCAGCTTAATCGGGACAGGTCGGGCCGGGGAGCTGTTTTTT; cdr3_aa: CASSLIGTGRAGELFF
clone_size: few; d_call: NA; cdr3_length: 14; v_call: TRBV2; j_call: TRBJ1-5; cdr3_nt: TGTGCCAGCACCCCAGGTGGCAGCCATCAGCCCCAGCATTTT; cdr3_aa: CASTPGGSHQPQHF
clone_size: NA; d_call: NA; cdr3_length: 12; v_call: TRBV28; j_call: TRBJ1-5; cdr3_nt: TGTGGCGGGGGGGTCGGCAATCAGCCCCAGCATTTT; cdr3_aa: CGGGVGNQPQHF
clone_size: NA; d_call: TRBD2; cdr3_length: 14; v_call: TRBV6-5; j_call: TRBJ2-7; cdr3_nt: TGTGCCAGCAGTTACCTAGCGGGGAACTACGAGCAGTACTTC; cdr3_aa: CASSYLAGNYEQYF
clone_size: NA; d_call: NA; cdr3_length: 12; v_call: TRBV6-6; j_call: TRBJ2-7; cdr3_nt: TGTGCCAGCAGGGGGAGCAACTACGAGCAGTACTTC; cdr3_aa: CASRGSNYEQYF
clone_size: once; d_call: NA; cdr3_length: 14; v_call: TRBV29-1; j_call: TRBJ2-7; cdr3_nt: TGCAGCGAGATGAGCGCGAGCGCAACCTACGAGCAGTACTTC; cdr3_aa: CSEMSASATYEQYF
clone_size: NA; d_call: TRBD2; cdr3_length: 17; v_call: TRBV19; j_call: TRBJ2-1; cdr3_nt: TGTGCCAGTAGTACATCCCCCACTACTAGCGGTTACAATGAGCAGTTCTTC; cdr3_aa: CASSTSPTTSGYNEQFF
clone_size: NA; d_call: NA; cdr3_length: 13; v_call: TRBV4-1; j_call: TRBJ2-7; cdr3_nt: TGCGCCAGCAGCCAAGAGCCCACTAGCGAGCAGTACTTC; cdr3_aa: CASSQEPTSEQYF
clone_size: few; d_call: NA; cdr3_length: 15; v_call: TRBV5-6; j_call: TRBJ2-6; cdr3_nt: TGTGCCAGCAGCTTGGTGTCGTCTGGGGCCAACGTCCTGACTTTC; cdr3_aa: CASSLVSSGANVLTF
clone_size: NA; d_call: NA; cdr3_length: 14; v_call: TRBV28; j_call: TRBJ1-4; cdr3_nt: TGTGCCAGCTCAGGAGCAGGGCCCGCCGAAAAACTGTTTTTT; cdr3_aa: CASSGAGPAEKLFF
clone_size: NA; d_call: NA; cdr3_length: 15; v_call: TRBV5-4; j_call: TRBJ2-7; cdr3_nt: TGTGCCAGCAGCTTGGGATCTAGCTGGACCTACGAGCAGTACTTC; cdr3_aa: CASSLGSSWTYEQYF
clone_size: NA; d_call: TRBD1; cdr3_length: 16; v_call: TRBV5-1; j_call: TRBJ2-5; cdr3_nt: TGCGCCAGCAGCTTGGCGGGTGGGACAGGGGGACAGACCCAGTACTTC; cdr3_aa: CASSLAGGTGGQTQYF
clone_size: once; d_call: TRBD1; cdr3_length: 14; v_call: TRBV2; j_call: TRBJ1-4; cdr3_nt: TGTGCCAGCAGTGAGTGGCAGGGGGCCGAAAAACTGTTTTTT; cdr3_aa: CASSEWQGAEKLFF
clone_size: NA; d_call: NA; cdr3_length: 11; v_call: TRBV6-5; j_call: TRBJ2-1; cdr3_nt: TGTGCCAGCAGTCGAGAAAATGAGCAGTTCTTC; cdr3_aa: CASSRENEQFF
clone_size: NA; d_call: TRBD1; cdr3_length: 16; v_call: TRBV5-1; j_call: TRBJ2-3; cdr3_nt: TGCGCCAGCAGCTTGTCCCTCAGGGGGCTGAAAGATACGCAGTATTTT; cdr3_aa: CASSLSLRGLKDTQYF
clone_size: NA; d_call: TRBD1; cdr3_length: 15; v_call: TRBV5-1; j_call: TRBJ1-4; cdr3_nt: TGCGCCAGCAGCTTTGGGACAGGGTTGGAAGAAAAACTGTTTTTT; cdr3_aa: CASSFGTGLEEKLFF
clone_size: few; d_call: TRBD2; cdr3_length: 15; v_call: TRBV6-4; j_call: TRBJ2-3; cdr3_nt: TGTGCCAGCAGTGACTCACTAGCGGGAGCAGATACGCAGTATTTT; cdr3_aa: CASSDSLAGADTQYF
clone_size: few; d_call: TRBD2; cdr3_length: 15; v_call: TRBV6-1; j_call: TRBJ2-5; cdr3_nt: TGTGCCAGCAGTGAACTAGCGGGAGGCCAAGAGACCCAGTACTTC; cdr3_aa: CASSELAGGQETQYF
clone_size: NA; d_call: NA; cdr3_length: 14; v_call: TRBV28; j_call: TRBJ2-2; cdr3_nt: TGTGCCAGCAGCAAAGGGGCGAACACCGGGGAGCTGTTTTTT; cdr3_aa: CASSKGANTGELFF
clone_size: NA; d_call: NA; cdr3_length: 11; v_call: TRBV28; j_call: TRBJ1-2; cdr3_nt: TGTGCCAGTCTTGATCGGGGGGGCTACACCTTC; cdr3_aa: CASLDRGGYTF
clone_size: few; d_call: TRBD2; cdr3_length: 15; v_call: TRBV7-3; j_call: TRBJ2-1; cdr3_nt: TGTGCCAGCAGCTTCTTAGCGGGAGGTAGTAATGAGCAGTTCTTC; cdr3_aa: CASSFLAGGSNEQFF
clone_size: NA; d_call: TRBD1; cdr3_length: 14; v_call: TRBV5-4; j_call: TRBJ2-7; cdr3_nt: TGTGCCAGCAGCTCGGCAGGGGGACCCTACGAGCAGTACTTC; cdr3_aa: CASSSAGGPYEQYF
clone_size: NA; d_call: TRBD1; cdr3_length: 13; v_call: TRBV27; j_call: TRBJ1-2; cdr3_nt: TGTGCCAGCAGTATGCGGACAGGGTCTGGCTACACCTTC; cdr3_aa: CASSMRTGSGYTF
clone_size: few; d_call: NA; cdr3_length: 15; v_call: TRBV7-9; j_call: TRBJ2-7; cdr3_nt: TGTGCCAGCAGCCCATCGGACAGGAGGGGGTACGAGCAGTACTTC; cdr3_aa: CASSPSDRRGYEQYF
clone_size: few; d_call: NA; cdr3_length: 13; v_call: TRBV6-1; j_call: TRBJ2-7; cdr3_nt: TGTGCCAGCGGAAAACGACAGACCTACGAGCAGTACTTC; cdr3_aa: CASGKRQTYEQYF
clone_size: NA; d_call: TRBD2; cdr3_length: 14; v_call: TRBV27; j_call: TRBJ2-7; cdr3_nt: TGTGCCAGCAGTATAGCGGGAGCCGGCTACGAGCAGTACTTC; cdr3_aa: CASSIAGAGYEQYF
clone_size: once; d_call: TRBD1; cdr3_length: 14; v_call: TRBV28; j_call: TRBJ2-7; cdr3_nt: TGTGCCATCCGGCGGGGGACAGGGCTCTACGAGCAGTACTTC; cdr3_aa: CAIRRGTGLYEQYF
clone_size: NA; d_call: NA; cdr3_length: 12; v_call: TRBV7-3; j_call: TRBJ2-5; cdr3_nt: TGTGCCAGCAGCTTAGCCAATCAGGCCCAGTACTTC; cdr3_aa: CASSLANQAQYF
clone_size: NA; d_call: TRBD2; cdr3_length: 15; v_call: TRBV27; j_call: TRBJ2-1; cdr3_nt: TGTGCCAGCAGTTTAAGAGCGGGGGGGAGCCATGAGCAGTTCTTC; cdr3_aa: CASSLRAGGSHEQFF
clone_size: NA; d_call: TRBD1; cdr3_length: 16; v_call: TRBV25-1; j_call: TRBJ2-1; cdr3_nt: TGTGCCAGCAACGGGCAGGGACAGGGTTCATACAATGAGCAGTTCTTC; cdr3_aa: CASNGQGQGSYNEQFF
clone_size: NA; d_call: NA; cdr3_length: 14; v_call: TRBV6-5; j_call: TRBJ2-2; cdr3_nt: TGTGCCAGCAGTTACGGGGCCAACACCGGGGAGCTGTTTTTT; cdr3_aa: CASSYGANTGELFF
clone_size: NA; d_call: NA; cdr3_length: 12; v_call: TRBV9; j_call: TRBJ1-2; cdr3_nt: TGTGCCAGCAGCCCCGAGGGCTATGGCTACACCTTC; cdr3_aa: CASSPEGYGYTF
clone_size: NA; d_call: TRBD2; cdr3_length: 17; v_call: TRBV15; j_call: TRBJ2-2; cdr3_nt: TGTGCCACCAGCAGAGATGGGGAACTAGCGGGTACCGGGGAGCTGTTTTTT; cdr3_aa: CATSRDGELAGTGELFF
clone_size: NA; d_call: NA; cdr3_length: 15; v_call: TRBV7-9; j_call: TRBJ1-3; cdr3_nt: TGTGCCAGCAGCACAGGACAGCTCTCTGGAAACACCATATATTTT; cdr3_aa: CASSTGQLSGNTIYF
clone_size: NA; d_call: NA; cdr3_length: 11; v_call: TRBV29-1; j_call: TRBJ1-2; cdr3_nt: TGCAGCGTCGGGGACAAGCCTGGCTACACCTTC; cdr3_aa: CSVGDKPGYTF
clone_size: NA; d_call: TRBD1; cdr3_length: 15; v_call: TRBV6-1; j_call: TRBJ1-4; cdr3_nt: TGTGCCAGCAGTGAAGCGGGACAGGGTGATGAAAAACTGTTTTTT; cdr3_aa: CASSEAGQGDEKLFF
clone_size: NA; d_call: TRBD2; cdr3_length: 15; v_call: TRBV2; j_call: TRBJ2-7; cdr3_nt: TGTGCCAGCAGTTATAGCGGGAGTAGTTCCTACGAGCAGTACTTC; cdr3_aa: CASSYSGSSSYEQYF
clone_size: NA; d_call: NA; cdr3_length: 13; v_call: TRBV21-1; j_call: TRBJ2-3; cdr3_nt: TGTGCCAGCAGCCGGGACTTTCGAGATACGCAGTATTTT; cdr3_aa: CASSRDFRDTQYF
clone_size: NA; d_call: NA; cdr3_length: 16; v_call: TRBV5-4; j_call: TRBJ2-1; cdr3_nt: TGTGCCAGCAGCCCGCGCAGGGGAAGGTCCTACAATGAGCAGTTCTTC; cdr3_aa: CASSPRRGRSYNEQFF
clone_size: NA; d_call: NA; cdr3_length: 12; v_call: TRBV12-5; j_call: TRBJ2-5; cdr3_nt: TGTGCTAGTGGTTTTTCGAGGGAGACCCAGTACTTC; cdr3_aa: CASGFSRETQYF
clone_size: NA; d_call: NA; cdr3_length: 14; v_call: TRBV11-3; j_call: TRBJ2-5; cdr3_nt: TGTGCCAGCAGCTTAGGACAGACCTGGGAGACCCAGTACTTC; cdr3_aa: CASSLGQTWETQYF
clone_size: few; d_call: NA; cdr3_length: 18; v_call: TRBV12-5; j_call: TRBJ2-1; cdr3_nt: TGTGCTAGTGGTTTTGAGACAGGGGAGCGGGACTCCTACAATGAGCAGTTCTTC; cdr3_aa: CASGFETGERDSYNEQFF
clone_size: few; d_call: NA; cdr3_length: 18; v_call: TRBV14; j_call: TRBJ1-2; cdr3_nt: TGTGCCAGCAGCCAAGAAGGGGTGGGACATTCTTCTAACTATGGCTACACCTTC; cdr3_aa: CASSQEGVGHSSNYGYTF
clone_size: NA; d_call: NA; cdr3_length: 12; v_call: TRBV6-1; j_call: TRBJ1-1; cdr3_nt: TGTGCCAGCAGTATGAGGAACACTGAAGCTTTCTTT; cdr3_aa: CASSMRNTEAFF
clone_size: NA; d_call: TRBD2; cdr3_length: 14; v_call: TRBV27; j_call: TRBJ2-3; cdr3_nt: TGTGCCACCCGCAGGACTAGCGGGAGGGGAACGCAGTATTTT; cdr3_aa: CATRRTSGRGTQYF
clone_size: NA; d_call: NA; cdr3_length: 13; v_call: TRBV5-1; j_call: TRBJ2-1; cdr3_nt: TGCGCCAGCAGCTTGGCACATAACAATGAGCAGTTCTTC; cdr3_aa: CASSLAHNNEQFF
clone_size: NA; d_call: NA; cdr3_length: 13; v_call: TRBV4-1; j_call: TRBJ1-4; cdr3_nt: TGCGCCAGCAGCCAAGTTATAAATGAAAAACTGTTTTTT; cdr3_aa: CASSQVINEKLFF
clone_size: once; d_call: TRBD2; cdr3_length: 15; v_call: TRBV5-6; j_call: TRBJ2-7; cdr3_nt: TGTGCCAGCAGCTTGGTAGCGGGGGTAACCTACGAGCAGTACTTC; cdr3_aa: CASSLVAGVTYEQYF
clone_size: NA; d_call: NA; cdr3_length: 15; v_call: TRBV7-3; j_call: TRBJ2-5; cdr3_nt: TGTGCCAGCAGCCAAGGGGGGGCCATCCAAGAGACCCAGTACTTC; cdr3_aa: CASSQGGAIQETQYF
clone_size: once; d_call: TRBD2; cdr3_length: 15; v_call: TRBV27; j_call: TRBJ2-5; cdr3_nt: TGTGCCAGCAGCACGGGACTAGCGGGGGCAAGAACCCAGTACTTC; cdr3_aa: CASSTGLAGARTQYF
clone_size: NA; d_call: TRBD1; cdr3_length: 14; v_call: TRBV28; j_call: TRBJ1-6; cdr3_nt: TGTGCCAGCAGTTTTTTCAGGGGGAGTTCACCCCTCCACTTT; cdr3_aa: CASSFFRGSSPLHF